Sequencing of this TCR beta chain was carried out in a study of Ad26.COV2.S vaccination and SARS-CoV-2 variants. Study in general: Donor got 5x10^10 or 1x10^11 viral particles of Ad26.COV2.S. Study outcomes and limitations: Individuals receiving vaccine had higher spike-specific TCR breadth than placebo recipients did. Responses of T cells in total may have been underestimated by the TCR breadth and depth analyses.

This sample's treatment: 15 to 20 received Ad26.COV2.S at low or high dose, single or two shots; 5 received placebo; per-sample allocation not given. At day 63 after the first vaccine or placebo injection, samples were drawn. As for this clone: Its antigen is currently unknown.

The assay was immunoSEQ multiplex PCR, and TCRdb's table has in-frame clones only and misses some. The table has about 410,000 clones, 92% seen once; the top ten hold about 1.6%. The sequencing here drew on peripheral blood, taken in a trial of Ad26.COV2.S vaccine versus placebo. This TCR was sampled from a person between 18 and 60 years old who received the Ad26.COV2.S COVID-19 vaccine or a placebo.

The CDR3 is CASSVRTDTFSYEQYF. The CDR3 region has the DNA TGTGCCAGCAGTGTCCGGACGGACACGTTTTCCTACGAGCAGTACTTC. The chain recombines TRBV7-8 with TRBJ2-7; weak D call: TRBD1 (5 bases). The CDR3 is 16 amino acids. From germline, CDR1 is SGHVS and CDR2 FQNEAQ. Deletions cut 6 bases from V and 1 base from J, with 19 bases between.